The 22 T cell receptor beta chains in this list originate from one sample, sequenced in a study of spatial heterogeneity in lung cancer. Time point noted: sample taken at primary tumor resection. Sequencing covered unsorted whole RNA taken from tumor, nontumor lung or frozen PBMC. TCRdb re-called the 5' RACE reads through MiXCR, storing one row per CDR3 protein. The repertoire has about 82,000 distinct CDR3 sequences, around an eighth of them found once; the top ten carry approximately 4.2%. The sequences come from PBMCs, collected at surgery. Receptors were obtained from a male donor with early-stage non-small cell lung cancer.

This clonotype was seen a handful of times. The chain carries TRBV29-1 and TRBJ2-6; no definite D call. The CDR3 consists of 13 residues. Trimming pared 4 bases from V and 1 base from J, leaving 5 bases between. Germline loops: CDR1 SQVTM, CDR2 ANQGSEA. DNA for the CDR3: TGCAGCGTTGCAACATCTGGGGCCAACGTCCTGACTTTC. It is translated as CSVATSGANVLTF. The whole variable domain, remainder taken from reference TRBV29-1 and TRBJ2-6, is SAVISQKPSRDICQRGTSLTIQCQVDSQVTMMFWYRQQPGQSLTLIATANQGSEATYESGFVIDKFPISRPNLTFSTLTVSNMSPEDSSIYLCSVATSGANVLTFGAGSRLTVL.

This clonotype has only a few counts. The rearrangement links TRBV5-1 to TRBJ2-7; 7 bases are a match to TRBD2. V was pared by 0 bases and J by 7 bases, with 7 bases of the junction left unmatched. Germline lookup yields CDR1 SGHRS and CDR2 YFSETQ. The CDR3 consists of 14 residues. The CDR3 nucleotides are TGCGCCAGCAGCTTGGACGGGGGGAAAAGTGAGCAGTACTTC. Protein product: CASSLDGGKSEQYF.

V usage is TRBV20-1 and J usage is TRBJ1-2, with D maybe TRBD1 (5 bases). The CDR3 is 16 residues long. Germline assignment: CDR1 DFQATT and CDR2 SNEGSKA (reference sequence). V lost 6 bases, J lost 8 bases, and 28 bases lay in between. The CDR3 DNA reads TGCAGTGCCGAAGGAGGGGTGGGGTTGGAAGGGAGCGGCTACACCTTC. It encodes CSAEGGVGLEGSGYTF.

This clonotype was observed a handful of times. V usage is TRBV7-7 and J usage is TRBJ2-7; TRBD1 matches 7 bases. This CDR3 has 14 amino acids. Trimming cost V 1 base and J 3 bases; bases outside gene matches: 3. From germline, CDR1 is SSHAT and CDR2 FNYEAQ (reference sequence). CDR3 sequence: CASSLGQGVYEQYF. CDR3 coding DNA: TGTGCCAGCAGCTTAGGCCAGGGGGTCTACGAGCAGTACTTC.

This clonotype has more than one count but fewer than ten. In DNA, the CDR3 is TGTGCCAGCAGTCCAGGGACAGGGACCTACTATGGCTACACCTTC. Translation: CASSPGTGTYYGYTF. V gene TRBV12-3 or TRBV12-4 combines with J gene TRBJ1-2; 9 nucleotides agree with TRBD1. V was pared by 5 bases and J by 3 bases, with 7 bases of the junction left unmatched. The CDR3 length is 15 residues.

This rearrangement joins TRBV29-1 to TRBJ1-1; TRBD1 might be the D (5 bases). The CDR3 length is 11 residues. V was pared by 7 bases and J by 6 bases, with 12 bases between. Germline CDR1 SQVTM, CDR2 ANQGSEA. CDR3 sequence: CSALRGAEAFF. CDR3 bases: TGCAGCGCCCTTAGAGGGGCTGAAGCTTTCTTT.

This clonotype was seen more than once but under ten times. The V call is TRBV20-1, the J call TRBJ1-1; no reliable D call. CDR3 length: 11 residues. The germline gives CDR1 DFQATT, CDR2 SNEGSKA (reference sequence). Between the trimmed V and J ends, which lost 3 bases and 7 bases, there was a span of 9 bases. The CDR3 nucleotides read TGCAGTGCTAGCGACAACTTTGAAGCTTTCTTT. Its protein product is CSASDNFEAFF.

This clonotype was observed a few times. The chain employs TRBV19 and TRBJ2-3; the D gene is possibly TRBD1 (6 bases). V lost 3 bases, J lost 5 bases, and 18 bases lay in between. Germline CDR1 LNHDA, CDR2 SQIVND (reference sequence). The CDR3 loop spans 16 amino acids. Here the CDR3 DNA reads TGTGCCAGTAGTATTTTAAAGACAGGAGGAGGAGATACGCAGTATTTT. Translated: CASSILKTGGGDTQYF. The whole variable domain, remainder taken from reference TRBV19 and TRBJ2-3, is DGGITQSPKYLFRKEGQNVTLSCEQNLNHDAMYWYRQDPGQGLRLIYYSQIVNDFQKGDIAEGYSVSREKKESFPLTVTSAQKNPTAFYLCASSILKTGGGDTQYFGPGTRLTVL.

The V call is TRBV29-1, the J call TRBJ1-1; 7 nucleotides line up with TRBD1. Germline trimming cut 1 base from V and 5 bases from J; bases unmatched to any gene: 4. CDR1 and CDR2 from the germline V gene are SQVTM and ANQGSEA. The length of the CDR3 is 13 residues. CDR3: CSVEVGGGTEAFF. CDR3 bases: TGCAGCGTTGAAGTAGGGGGCGGAACTGAAGCTTTCTTT.

The chain joins TRBV20-1 to TRBJ2-1; the match to TRBD2 covers 8 bases. Germline CDR1 is DFQATT and CDR2 is SNEGSKA (reference sequence). The CDR3 spans 13 residues. J lost 8 bases, V lost 6 bases, and 9 bases had no gene match. CDR3 loop: CSATSGDEDEQFF. The CDR3 bases are TGCAGTGCCACTAGCGGAGACGAGGATGAGCAGTTCTTC.

This clonotype was observed at least ten times. The chain carries TRBV27 and TRBJ1-1; D remains ambiguous. The ends were cut back, 6 bases at V and 3 bases at J, with 11 bases in the middle. Germline-derived CDR1 and CDR2 are MNHEY and SMNVEV (reference sequence). The CDR3 covers 13 residues. DNA for the CDR3: TGTGCCAGCAGAAGGGTGAGCGACACTGAAGCTTTCTTT. This encodes CASRRVSDTEAFF.

This clonotype came up a few times. The chain is built from TRBV7-9 and TRBJ2-7; 8 bases fit TRBD1. V shed 2 bases, J shed 2 bases, and the junction held 5 bases outside the gene matches. The CDR3 loop spans 15 amino acids. The germline gives CDR1 SEHNR, CDR2 FQNEAQ (reference sequence). CDR3 in amino acids: CASSLQGAAAYEQYF. The CDR3 DNA reads as TGTGCCAGCAGCTTACAGGGGGCTGCTGCCTACGAGCAGTACTTC.

The J gene is TRBJ1-5, the V gene TRBV2; D is unclear. CDR1 is SNHLY and CDR2 is FYNNEI in the germline V gene. V was trimmed by 7 bases and J by 2 bases, leaving 12 bases between them. The CDR3 is made up of 14 amino acids. The CDR3 DNA sequence: TGTGCCAGCACATCCGACAAGGGCAATCAGCCCCAGCATTTT. It is translated as CASTSDKGNQPQHF.

The gene calls are TRBV10-1 and TRBJ1-2, with 9 bases that match TRBD1. J was trimmed by 8 bases and V by 2 bases; bases with no gene match: 15. Germline CDR1 is WNHNN and CDR2 is SYGVQD (reference sequence). The CDR3 consists of 17 residues. The CDR3, as DNA: TGCGCCAGCAGTGAGCCGGGACAGGGATCGCCTGGGGGCGGCTACACCTTC. Residues: CASSEPGQGSPGGGYTF.

The V and J genes are TRBV6-5 and TRBJ2-3, with a possible D match to TRBD2 (6 bases). Germline V lookup: CDR1 MNHEY, CDR2 SVGAGI. The V end lost 6 bases, the J end lost 2 bases, and 12 bases lay between the germline ends. The CDR3 is 14 amino acids. This chain's CDR3 is CASSSGTFTDTQYF. The CDR3 DNA reads TGTGCCAGCAGCTCAGGGACTTTCACAGATACGCAGTATTTT.

The V and J genes are TRBV11-2 and TRBJ2-5; D unclear. This CDR3 comprises 14 residues. Deletions cut 2 bases from V and 5 bases from J, with 12 bases between. Germline V gene data show CDR1 as SGHAT and CDR2 as FQNNGV. CDR3 in amino acids: CASSLITSRETQYF. In nucleotides, the CDR3 is TGTGCCAGCAGCTTAATAACCTCCCGGGAGACCCAGTACTTC.

The V gene is TRBV6-6, the J gene TRBJ2-7; 10 bases line up with TRBD1. The V segment lost 4 bases and the J segment 5 bases; nucleotides outside the gene matches: 11. CDR1 and CDR2 from the germline V gene are MNHNY and SVGAGI (reference sequence). The CDR3 sequence is 16 residues long. The CDR3 DNA follows: TGTGCCAGCAGTTGGGACCCGGGACAGGGGTTCCACGAGCAGTACTTC. It translates to CASSWDPGQGFHEQYF.

The chain combines TRBV10-3 with TRBJ2-5; possible D gene TRBD1, 6 bases. CDR3 length: 15 residues. The germline CDR1 and CDR2 sequences are ENHRY and SYGVKD. V gave up 10 bases and J gave up 5 bases, with 23 bases separating them. The CDR3 protein is CATQLSVGAVETQYF. The DNA of the CDR3 is TGTGCCACTCAACTTAGCGTGGGGGCCGTGGAGACCCAGTACTTC.

The V call is TRBV5-4, the J call TRBJ1-1; the D is unclear. V was trimmed by 4 bases and J by 2 bases, leaving 15 bases between them. The CDR3 loop spans 15 amino acids. Germline CDR1 is SGHNT and CDR2 is YYREEE (reference sequence). CDR3 DNA: TGTGCCAGCAGCACCCTCACTAACCCCAACACTGAAGCTTTCTTT. Its translation: CASSTLTNPNTEAFF.

This chain joins TRBV7-9 and TRBJ1-2; D possibly corresponds to TRBD1 (5 bases). The CDR3 is 14 amino acids. The V gene's germline CDR1 is SEHNR and CDR2 FQNEAQ (reference sequence). The V end lost 5 bases, the J end lost 3 bases, and 13 bases lay between the germline ends. The CDR3 region is CASSRSRVDYGYTF. As DNA, the CDR3 is TGTGCCAGCAGCCGTTCCAGGGTTGACTATGGCTACACCTTC.

This clonotype was counted between two and nine times. The V and J genes are TRBV7-2 and TRBJ1-3; D remains ambiguous. This CDR3 region has 13 residues. The germline V and J ends were trimmed by 6 bases and 4 bases, with 10 bases remaining between them. The germline V gene encodes CDR1 SGHTA and CDR2 FQGNSA. This chain's CDR3 is CASSLSGGNTIYF. DNA for the CDR3: TGTGCCAGCAGTTTATCGGGAGGAAACACCATATATTTT.

Only a few counts were recorded for this clonotype. The rearrangement uses TRBV11-2 and TRBJ2-7, with D maybe TRBD2 (6 bases). Germline-derived CDR1 and CDR2 are SGHAT and FQNNGV. V was trimmed by 5 bases and J by 5 bases, leaving 13 bases between them. The CDR3 is made up of 13 amino acids. The CDR3 DNA is TGTGCCAGCAGCCCTGCGGGGTACAACGAGCAGTACTTC. Translation gives CASSPAGYNEQYF.